These T cell receptor beta chains were read from a single sample in a study of T cells after yellow fever vaccination. TCRdb called the 5' RACE reads again in MiXCR, with one record for every CDR3 protein. The data contain around 320,000 distinct CDR3 sequences, around 4.5% of them singletons. Sequencing was performed on PBMCs, taken 15 days after the yellow fever booster vaccination. These receptors were collected from a man aged 18 to 29 who received the YFV17D yellow fever vaccine. Both conserved end residues are part of each CDR3. The D gene is left open where the match is weak. Clone size is stated in some rows and not others, as once, few, many or a class when expanded.

v_call,d_call,j_call,clone_size,cdr3_aa,cdr3_nt
TRBV5-1,TRBD1,TRBJ2-4,many,CASSLYTGTGIQYF,TGCGCCAGCAGCTTGTATACAGGGACAGGCATTCAGTACTTC
TRBV20-1,-,TRBJ2-1,-,CSARYAGDRANEQFF,TGCAGTGCGCGGTACGCTGGGGACCGGGCAAATGAGCAGTTCTTC
TRBV6-5,-,TRBJ1-1,many,CASSLSPGTEAFF,TGTGCCAGCAGCCTTTCCCCGGGGACTGAAGCTTTCTTT
TRBV4-2,TRBD2,TRBJ2-7,-,CASSQRLAGAFQEQYF,TGTGCCAGCAGCCAAAGGCTAGCGGGGGCATTTCAAGAGCAGTACTTC
TRBV19,-,TRBJ2-7,-,CASSIDGISQYF,TGTGCCAGTAGTATAGATGGCATTTCCCAGTACTTC
TRBV5-4,TRBD2,TRBJ2-1,many,CASSLPSGAHEQFF,TGTGCCAGCAGCTTGCCCAGCGGGGCGCATGAGCAGTTCTTC
TRBV5-1,TRBD1,TRBJ2-5,many,CASSPGQGEETQYF,TGCGCCAGCAGCCCGGGACAGGGAGAAGAGACCCAGTACTTC
TRBV20-1,-,TRBJ1-4,many,CSARDPGGRNEKLFF,TGCAGTGCTAGAGATCCGGGCGGACGAAATGAAAAACTGTTTTTT
TRBV12-3/TRBV12-4,TRBD1,TRBJ2-7,few,CASSLGFSYNNRGEQYF,TGTGCCAGCAGTTTAGGATTCTCCTACAATAACAGGGGCGAGCAGTACTTC
TRBV18,TRBD1,TRBJ2-1,many,CASSKPGQGNYNEQFF,TGTGCCAGCTCCAAGCCGGGACAGGGTAATTACAATGAGCAGTTCTTC
TRBV7-9,-,TRBJ1-2,few,CASSYRPLVYDPTAQGGFYTF,TGTGCCAGCAGCTACCGACCACTCGTATACGACCCGACGGCGCAGGGTGGATTCTACACCTTC
TRBV5-5,-,TRBJ1-1,many,CASSFGSRANTEAFF,TGTGCCAGCAGCTTCGGGTCCAGGGCGAACACTGAAGCTTTCTTT
TRBV5-1,-,TRBJ2-1,many,CASSLVGDHEQFF,TGCGCCAGCAGCTTGGTGGGGGACCATGAGCAGTTCTTC
TRBV29-1,-,TRBJ1-2,many,CSVERGIENYGYTF,TGCAGCGTTGAGAGAGGTATTGAAAACTATGGCTACACCTTC
TRBV2,-,TRBJ2-3,-,CASKPRGSTDTQYF,TGTGCCAGCAAGCCTAGGGGAAGCACAGATACGCAGTATTTT
TRBV4-3,-,TRBJ2-1,few,CASSQDAVVPDNEQFF,TGCGCCAGCAGCCAAGATGCAGTGGTGCCAGACAATGAGCAGTTCTTC
TRBV7-6,-,TRBJ1-1,many,CASLGASNTEAFF,TGTGCCAGCCTCGGCGCCTCGAACACTGAAGCTTTCTTT
TRBV10-1,TRBD1,TRBJ2-7,few,CASSESGTGGYEQYF,TGCGCCAGCAGTGAGTCCGGGACAGGGGGTTACGAGCAGTACTTC
TRBV29-1,TRBD1,TRBJ2-7,many,CSVEVRTGGSYEQYF,TGCAGCGTTGAAGTCAGGACAGGGGGCTCCTACGAGCAGTACTTC
TRBV24-1,TRBD2,TRBJ2-1,-,CATSDQPTSVSSYNEQFF,TGTGCCACCAGTGATCAACCGACTAGCGTAAGCTCCTACAATGAGCAGTTCTTC
TRBV6-5,TRBD1,TRBJ1-6,few,CASSTTGGLDNSPLHF,TGTGCCAGCAGTACCACAGGGGGCTTGGATAATTCACCCCTCCACTTT
TRBV20-1,-,TRBJ2-2,many,CSAHNDGGTDTGELFF,TGCAGTGCACATAACGATGGGGGGACCGACACCGGGGAGCTGTTTTTT
TRBV4-1,TRBD1,TRBJ2-7,many,CASSQGDRRSDEQYF,TGCGCCAGCAGTCAGGGGGACAGGCGGTCAGACGAGCAGTACTTC
TRBV6-5,-,TRBJ2-2,many,CASSHTGTNTGELFF,TGTGCCAGCAGTCATACAGGGACTAACACCGGGGAGCTGTTTTTT
TRBV27,TRBD2,TRBJ2-2,many,CASAGGRNTGELFF,TGTGCCAGCGCGGGGGGGAGGAACACCGGGGAGCTGTTTTTT
TRBV18,TRBD1,TRBJ1-2,few,CASSSSGTGDYGYTF,TGTGCCAGCTCAAGCTCCGGGACAGGGGACTATGGCTACACCTTC
TRBV7-2,-,TRBJ1-2,many,CASSRKTGRTNYGYTF,TGTGCCAGCAGCCGAAAGACAGGAAGGACTAACTATGGCTACACCTTC